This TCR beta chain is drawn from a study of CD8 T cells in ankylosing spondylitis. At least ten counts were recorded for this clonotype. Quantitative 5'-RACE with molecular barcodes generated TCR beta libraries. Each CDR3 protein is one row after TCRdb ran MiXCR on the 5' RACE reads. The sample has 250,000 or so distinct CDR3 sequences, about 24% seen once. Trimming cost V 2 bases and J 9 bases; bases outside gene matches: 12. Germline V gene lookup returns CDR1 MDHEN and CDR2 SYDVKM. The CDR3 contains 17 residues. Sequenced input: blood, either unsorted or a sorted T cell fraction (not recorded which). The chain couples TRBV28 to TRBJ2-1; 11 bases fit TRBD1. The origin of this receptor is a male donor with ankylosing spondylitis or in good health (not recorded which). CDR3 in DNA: TGTGCCAGCAGTTTAAAGTTTGGGACAGGGGGGTTCAGTGAGCAGTTCTTC. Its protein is CASSLKFGTGGFSEQFF.